This TCR beta chain was sequenced during a study of cytomegalovirus exposure and HLA in healthy donors. Regarding the study as a whole: Many donors shared some public TCRs, even though most TCR sequences were rare. The authors confirmed in vitro that a few CMV-associated chains were specific for CMV antigens. Later on, an analysis showed TCR association rates differing by HLA locus, with DRB1 the most and HLA-C the fewest.

A remark on this clone: Its cognate antigen is unknown.

At collection, donors were nominally healthy, but unrecorded immune exposures were probable. PCR primers comprised 60 Vbeta and 13 Jbeta primers. TCRdb keeps only in-frame clones here, not all; method: immunoSEQ multiplex PCR. Its table records 130,000 to 150,000 clones. The clonotype was recovered from a male donor in good health and CMV-seronegative. Source material: PBMCs.

The CDR3 coding sequence is TGTGCCAGCAGTCCCCACGGGACAGGGAAAAATTCACCCCTCCACTTT. It yields the protein CASSPHGTGKNSPLHF. The chain links TRBV28 to TRBJ1-6; 9 bases match TRBD1. V lost 5 bases to trimming and J lost 7 bases; unmatched junction nucleotides: 9. CDR1 is MDHEN and CDR2 is SYDVKM in the germline V gene. The CDR3 sequence is 16 residues long.